This T cell receptor beta chain was documented in a study of blood T cell repertoires in COVID-19. Study-wide background: T cells, B-cell-depleted T cells, or PBMCs supplied cDNA or gDNA.

Some clones are missing from TCRdb's copy, which holds only in-frame ones; the method was immunoSEQ multiplex PCR. The sample contains approximately 16,000 clones, about 88% of which appear only once. This CDR3 has 15 residues. Germline-derived CDR1 and CDR2 are SGHTA and FQGNSA. V dropped 5 bases and J dropped 7; count of bases not matched to a gene: 11. The source material was peripheral blood. The TCR sequence derives from a woman in her 70s in a cohort sampled during active or convalescent COVID-19. This chain uses TRBV7-2 with TRBJ1-1; 9 bases align to TRBD1. The CDR3 nucleotides read TGTGCCAGCAGCCCAGGACAGGGGAGAAGAATTGAAGCTTTCTTT. Residues: CASSPGQGRRIEAFF.